This TCR beta chain derives from a study of identifying expanded T cells in peripheral blood. Healthy donors had no documented immune events, such as infections, while sampled. CDR1 is MNHEY and CDR2 is SMNVEV in the germline V gene (reference sequence). CDR3 size: 17 residues. Trimming pared 5 bases from V and 3 bases from J, leaving 22 bases between. Here immunoSEQ multiplex PCR was the method, and the copy in TCRdb shows in-frame clones only, minus some. The sample has 70,000 or so clones; roughly nine tenths are singletons. The rearrangement links TRBV27 to TRBJ2-5; no definite D call. Sequenced input: blood. The sequence was collected from a person aged 18 to 70 in good health. CDR3 amino acids: CASSPRRDPGWEETQYF. The DNA for the CDR3 is TGTGCCAGCAGTCCACGAAGAGACCCCGGCTGGGAAGAGACCCAGTACTTC.